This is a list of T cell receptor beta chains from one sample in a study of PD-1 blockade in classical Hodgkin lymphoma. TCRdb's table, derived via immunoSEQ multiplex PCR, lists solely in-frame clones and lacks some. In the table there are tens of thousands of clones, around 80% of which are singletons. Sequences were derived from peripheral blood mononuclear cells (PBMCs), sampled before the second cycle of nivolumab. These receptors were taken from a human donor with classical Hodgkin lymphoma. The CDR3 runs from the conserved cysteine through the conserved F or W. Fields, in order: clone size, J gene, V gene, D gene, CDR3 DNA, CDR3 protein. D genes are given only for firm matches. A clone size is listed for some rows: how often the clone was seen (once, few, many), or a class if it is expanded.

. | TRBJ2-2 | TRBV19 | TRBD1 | TGTGCCAGTAGTATTCTTTGGACAGGGCCCACCGGGGAGCTGTTTTTT | CASSILWTGPTGELFF
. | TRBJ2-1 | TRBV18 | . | TGTGCCAGCTCACCACGTGAGGGGAACAATGAGCAGTTCTTC | CASSPREGNNEQFF
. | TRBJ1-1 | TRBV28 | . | TGTGCCACCGGACCCGGGACTGAAGCTTTCTTT | CATGPGTEAFF
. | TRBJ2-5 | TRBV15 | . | TGTGCCACCAGCAGAGTCCTGGGGACCCAAGAGACCCAGTACTTC | CATSRVLGTQETQYF
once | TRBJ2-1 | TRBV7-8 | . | TGTGCCAGCAGCCTTATCCGGTCTAATGAGCAGTTCTTC | CASSLIRSNEQFF
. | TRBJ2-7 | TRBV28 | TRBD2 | TGTGCCAGCAGTCCGGGGGGGCGGGAGCGCTACGAGCAGTACTTC | CASSPGGRERYEQYF
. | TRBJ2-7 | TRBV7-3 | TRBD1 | TGTGCCAGAATCGACAGGGGCGGGTTGGCGACGTCCTACGAGCAGTACTTC | CARIDRGGLATSYEQYF
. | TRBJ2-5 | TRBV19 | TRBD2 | TGTGCCAGTAGCTCCCGGACTAGAGGTGGGGTTCAAGAGACCCAGTACTTC | CASSSRTRGGVQETQYF
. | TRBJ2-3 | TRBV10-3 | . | TGTGCCATCACTTCCCAGGGAGAGGATACGCAGTATTTT | CAITSQGEDTQYF
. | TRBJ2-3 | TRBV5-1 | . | TGCGCCAGCAGCCTGCAGGGGGGTGGGACAGATACGCAGTATTTT | CASSLQGGGTDTQYF
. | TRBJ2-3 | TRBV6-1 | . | TGTGCCAGCAGTGTTTTGCCGGTCACAGATACGCAGTATTTT | CASSVLPVTDTQYF
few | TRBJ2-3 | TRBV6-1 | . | TGTGCCAGCAGTGAAGGGGCGGGAAGGGGAGATACGCAGTATTTT | CASSEGAGRGDTQYF
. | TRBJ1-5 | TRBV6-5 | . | TGTGCCAGCAGACGGACCGGAGGGCCCCAGCATTTT | CASRRTGGPQHF
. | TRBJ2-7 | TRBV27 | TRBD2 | TGTGCCAGCAGTCCGAGGACTAGCGGAGCGGACGAGCAGTACTTC | CASSPRTSGADEQYF
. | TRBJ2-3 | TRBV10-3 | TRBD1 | TGTGCCATCACTGGACAGGGAACAGATACGCAGTATTTT | CAITGQGTDTQYF
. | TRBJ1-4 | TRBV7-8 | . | TGTGCCAGCAGCTCGTTACCCGAGATTGCAACTAATGAAAAACTGTTTTTT | CASSSLPEIATNEKLFF
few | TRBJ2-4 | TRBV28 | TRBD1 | TGTGCCAGCAGTTCCGACAGGGGTAAAAACATTCAGTACTTC | CASSSDRGKNIQYF
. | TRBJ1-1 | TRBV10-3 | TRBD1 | TGTGCCATCAGTTACCGCGGGGGACAGGGTGAGGCTTTCTTT | CAISYRGGQGEAFF
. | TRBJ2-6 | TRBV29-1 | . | TGCAGCGTTGCAATGGACGACAGGTTCTTTTTTGACTCTGGGGCCAACGTCCTGACTTTC | CSVAMDDRFFFDSGANVLTF
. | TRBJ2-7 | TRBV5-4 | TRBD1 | TGTGCCAGCAGCTCGCAGGGGGCCAACTCCTACGAGCAGTACTTC | CASSSQGANSYEQYF
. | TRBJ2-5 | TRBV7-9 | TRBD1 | TGTGCCAGCAGCTTAGTAAGACAGGGCTGGGAGACCCAGTACTTC | CASSLVRQGWETQYF
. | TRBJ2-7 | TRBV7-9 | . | TGTGCCAGCAGCTTAGGGACGCAGCAGTACTTC | CASSLGTQQYF
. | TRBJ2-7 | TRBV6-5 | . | TGTGCCAGCAGCACGGCGGGCGAGCAGTACTTC | CASSTAGEQYF
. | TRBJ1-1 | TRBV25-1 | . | TGTGCCAGCAGTGAGACTGGGTTGAACACTGAAGCTTTCTTT | CASSETGLNTEAFF
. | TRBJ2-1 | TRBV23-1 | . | TGCGCCAGCAGGGCAGGTTACAATGAGCAGTTCTTC | CASRAGYNEQFF
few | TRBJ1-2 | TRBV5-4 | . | TGTGCCAGCAGCATCGACGCCCTAGAAAGGGGCTACACCTTC | CASSIDALERGYTF
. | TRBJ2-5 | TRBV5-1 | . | TGCGCCAGCAGCGACCCCCGGACAGAGTCGGAGACCCAGTACTTC | CASSDPRTESETQYF
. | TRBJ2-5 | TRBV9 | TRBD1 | TGTGCCAGCAGCCCCCGGACAGGGGGGGAGACCCAGTACTTC | CASSPRTGGETQYF
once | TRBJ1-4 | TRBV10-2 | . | TGCGCCAGCAGTACGTTGGCCAAGGAAGGGGAACTGTTTTTT | CASSTLAKEGELFF
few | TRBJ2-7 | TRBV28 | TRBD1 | TGTGCCAGCAGTACCGGGACAGGGTCCGGGCAGTACTTC | CASSTGTGSGQYF
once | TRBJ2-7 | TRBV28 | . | TGTGCCAGCAGTAACCGGTTGCACGAGCAGTACTTC | CASSNRLHEQYF
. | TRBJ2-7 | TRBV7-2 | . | TGTGCCAGCAGCTTAGAATACGGGGGATTTTTTTCCTACGAGCAGTACTTC | CASSLEYGGFFSYEQYF
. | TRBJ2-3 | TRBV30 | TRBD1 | TGTGCCTGGAGTTTCCCCGGGACAGTATTAAGGGGTAGTACGCAGTATTTT | CAWSFPGTVLRGSTQYF